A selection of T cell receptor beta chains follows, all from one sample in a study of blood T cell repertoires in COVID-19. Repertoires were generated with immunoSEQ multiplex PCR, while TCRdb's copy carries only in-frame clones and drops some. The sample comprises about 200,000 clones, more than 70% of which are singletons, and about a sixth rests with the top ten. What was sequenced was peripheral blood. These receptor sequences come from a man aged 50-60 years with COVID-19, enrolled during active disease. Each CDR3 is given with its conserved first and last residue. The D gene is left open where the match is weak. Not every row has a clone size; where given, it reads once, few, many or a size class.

TGTGCCCCCAAGCCCGACTTGAACACTGAAGCTTTCTTT CAPKPDLNTEAFF . TRBJ1-1 once TRBV24-1
TGTGCCAGCAGGCCACCGGGGACTAGCGGGAGAGGGGAGCTGTTTTTT CASRPPGTSGRGELFF TRBD2 TRBJ2-2 . TRBV3-1/TRBV3-2
TGTGCCAGCAGCTTCGTGTCAGAACCGTATGGAGGTGAAGCTTTCTTT CASSFVSEPYGGEAFF . TRBJ1-1 . TRBV28
TGTGCCTGGAGTGTAGATACAGGGCTAGGCTACACCTTC CAWSVDTGLGYTF . TRBJ1-2 . TRBV30
TGCGCCAGCAGCTTGTATCTAGCGGGCCAAGAGACCCAGTACTTC CASSLYLAGQETQYF TRBD2 TRBJ2-5 . TRBV5-1
TGCAGTGCCGATGGCGGGGGAGGGAAGACCCAGTACTTC CSADGGGGKTQYF TRBD2 TRBJ2-5 once TRBV29-1
TGTGCCAGCAGGCCGGGACAGAACACCGGGGAGCTGTTTTTT CASRPGQNTGELFF . TRBJ2-2 . TRBV6-5
TGTGCCAGCGGAAAAGACAGGGGTAATTCACCCCTCCACTTT CASGKDRGNSPLHF TRBD1 TRBJ1-6 . TRBV6-6
TGTGCCACCGCAGGGGGCAATCAGCCCCAGCATTTT CATAGGNQPQHF . TRBJ1-5 once TRBV28
TGTGCCAGCAGTTTAAGCAGGGCCACAGATACGCAGTATTTT CASSLSRATDTQYF . TRBJ2-3 . TRBV27
TGTGCCAGCAGGGGCCCCGTATGGCGGGAGGGCACAGATACGCAGTATTTT CASRGPVWREGTDTQYF TRBD2 TRBJ2-3 . TRBV2
TGTGCCAGCAGTTTTAGTAGTTCACCCCTCCACTTT CASSFSSSPLHF . TRBJ1-6 . TRBV12-3/TRBV12-4
TGTGCCAGCAGCGTAGAAGCGACAGATACGCAGTATTTT CASSVEATDTQYF . TRBJ2-3 . TRBV9
TGTGCCAGCAGCCCAGGGACAGGGAGTACCGGGGAGCTGTTTTTT CASSPGTGSTGELFF TRBD1 TRBJ2-2 . TRBV11-3
TGTGCCAGCAGCCCCCTCCTCTCTGGAAACACCATATATTTT CASSPLLSGNTIYF . TRBJ1-3 . TRBV9
TGTGCCAGCAGCCAAGTTGGGAGCTCCTACAATGAGCAGTTCTTC CASSQVGSSYNEQFF . TRBJ2-1 . TRBV3-1/TRBV3-2